This T cell receptor (beta chain) appears in the sequencing data of a study of glioma-infiltrating T cells after dendritic cell vaccination. Overall study context: Glioblastoma patients came from Phase I and II dendritic cell vaccination trials. Study-wide results and limits: Patients with more pretreatment TILs had longer time to progression and survival.

The length of the CDR3 is 14 residues. Looked up from germline, CDR1 is LNHDA and CDR2 is SQIVND (reference sequence). The J segment lost 3 bases and the V segment lost 1 base, leaving 2 bases of the junction unmatched. Using immunoSEQ multiplex PCR, the repertoire was profiled, and TCRdb retains in-frame clones only, with some absent. Of about 67,000 clones detected, 81% appear once; the ten largest clones hold 6.5% to 10%. None of the glioblastoma patients had an isocitrate dehydrogenase mutation. On this clone itself: Its target is unknown.

The V gene is TRBV19, the J gene TRBJ2-5; 7 bases line up with TRBD1. This TCR was sampled from a human donor with glioblastoma. This sample comprised blood, obtained before dendritic cell vaccination. The CDR3 loop reads CASSIGQGEETQYF. CDR3 DNA sequence: TGTGCCAGTAGTATAGGACAGGGAGAAGAGACCCAGTACTTC.